These 13 T cell receptor beta chains originate from one sample sequenced in a study of Tregs in tolerant kidney transplant recipients. The repertoire was sequenced with immunoSEQ multiplex PCR; TCRdb's copy has only in-frame clones and lacks some. This sample yields 110,000 or so clones, of which 92% are seen a single time; less than 0.7% belongs to the top ten. Material: CD4+ T cells from blood. The receptor source for this set is a human donor in good health.

This clone has just one count. The DNA for the CDR3 is TGTGCCAGCAGCCCGGACAGGGGGAGGGTTATCGCTAGCACAGATACGCAGTATTTT. Its protein product is CASSPDRGRVIASTDTQYF. The chain is built from TRBV7-9 and TRBJ2-3, with 10 bases that match TRBD1. There are 19 residues in the CDR3. The J segment lost 0 bases and the V segment lost 5 bases, leaving 14 bases of the junction unmatched. Germline-derived CDR1 and CDR2 are SEHNR and FQNEAQ (reference sequence).

The rearrangement links TRBV27 to TRBJ2-5, with 8 bases identical to TRBD1. Germline CDR1 MNHEY, CDR2 SMNVEV (reference sequence). J lost 4 bases, V lost 7 bases, and 11 bases had no gene match. The CDR3 totals 15 residues. DNA of the CDR3: TGTGCCAGCAATCCTCAGGGGGCCCGGGGAGAGACCCAGTACTTC. It encodes CASNPQGARGETQYF.

Only one count was recorded for this clone. DNA for the CDR3: TGTGCCACCAGCAGAGACCACACTACTGACGAGCAGTACTTC. As protein: CATSRDHTTDEQYF. The V gene is TRBV15, the J gene TRBJ2-7; no clear D. Germline V gives CDR1 LNHNV, CDR2 YYDKDF (reference sequence). Deletions cut 0 bases from V and 5 bases from J, with 11 bases between. CDR3 size: 14 residues. Drawing the rest from reference TRBV15 and TRBJ2-7, the complete variable domain is DAMVIQNPRYQVTQFGKPVTLSCSQTLNHNVMYWYQQKSSQAPKLLFHYYDKDFNNEADTPDNFQSRRPNTSFCFLDIRSPGLGDTAMYLCATSRDHTTDEQYFGPGTRLTVT.

The chain couples TRBV7-9 to TRBJ1-2; TRBD1 agrees at 7 bases. The CDR3 covers 15 residues. CDR1 and CDR2 (germline): SEHNR, FQNEAQ (reference sequence). V shed 5 bases and J 3 bases; nucleotides not matched to a gene: 9. The CDR3 nucleotides read TGTGCCAGCAGCCGTGGGACAGCGGATGACTATGGCTACACCTTC. This sequence encodes CASSRGTADDYGYTF.

This clone was seen only once. The genes are TRBV5-6 and TRBJ2-5; a weak D match, TRBD1 (6 bases). Germline CDR1 and CDR2: SGHDT and YYEEEE. The CDR3 sequence is 16 residues long. V gave up 4 bases and J gave up 1 base, with 17 bases separating them. This chain's CDR3 is CASSPFPGHSQETQYF. CDR3 bases: TGTGCCAGCAGCCCATTTCCGGGACACAGCCAAGAGACCCAGTACTTC.

The genes are TRBV29-1 and TRBJ1-2; D may be TRBD1 (5 bases). There are 13 residues in the CDR3. CDR1 is SQVTM, CDR2 ANQGSEA, per germline. V was clipped by 4 bases and J by 5 bases, with 14 bases between them. CDR3 protein: CSVVARTLYGYTF. CDR3 sequence (DNA): TGCAGCGTTGTCGCCAGGACACTGTATGGCTACACCTTC.

The V and J genes are TRBV5-1 and TRBJ2-5; 9 bases agree with TRBD2. Germline V gene sequence: CDR1 SGHRS, CDR2 YFSETQ. V lost 5 bases, J lost 5 bases, and 16 bases stayed unmatched. The CDR3 length is 17 residues. In DNA, the CDR3 is TGCGCCAGCAGTTTCCGGGAGCGGGGGGCCCCTGGGGAGACCCAGTACTTC. Its protein is CASSFRERGAPGETQYF.

V and J are TRBV6-5 and TRBJ2-1; 7 bases match TRBD1. Trimming took 2 bases from V and 9 from J; bases not matched to a gene: 10. The CDR3 loop spans 15 amino acids. CDR1 MNHEY and CDR2 SVGAGI come from the germline V gene. CDR3 region: CASSYGTVSTSEQFF. The CDR3 nucleotides are TGTGCCAGCAGTTACGGGACAGTATCAACCAGTGAGCAGTTCTTC.

J is TRBJ2-3 and V is TRBV2; 13 nucleotides align to TRBD2. The germline gives CDR1 SNHLY, CDR2 FYNNEI. J gave up 2 bases and V 9 bases, and 5 bases lay outside the gene matches. The CDR3 is 15 residues long. Written as DNA, the CDR3 is TGTGCCAGTGTGGGGACTAGCGGGGTCACAGATACGCAGTATTTT. This translates into CASVGTSGVTDTQYF.

The CDR3 DNA reads as TGTGCCAGCAGCTCAGGGGCAGGGCCCTCTAGAGAGCAGTACTTC. Residues: CASSSGAGPSREQYF. This rearrangement joins TRBV11-3 to TRBJ2-7, with D possibly being TRBD1 (6 bases). The germline V gene has CDR1 SGHNT and CDR2 YENEEA. The CDR3 consists of 15 residues. V was trimmed by 4 bases and J by 7 bases, leaving 20 bases between them. Using reference TRBV11-3 and TRBJ2-7 for the parts outside the CDR3, the full variable domain is EAGVVQSPRYKIIEKKQPVAFWCNPISGHNTLYWYLQNLGQGPELLIRYENEEAVDDSQLPKDRFSAERLKGVDSTLKIQPAELGDSAVYLCASSSGAGPSREQYFGPGTRLTVT.

The V call is TRBV6-6, the J call TRBJ2-3; D assignment may be TRBD1 or TRBD2 (5 bases each). CDR1 is MNHNY, CDR2 SVGAGI, per germline (reference sequence). The CDR3 covers 13 residues. V was pared by 7 bases and J by 0 bases, with 8 bases between. DNA of the CDR3: TGTGCCAGCACCTGGGACAGCACAGATACGCAGTATTTT. Residues: CASTWDSTDTQYF.

The genes are TRBV7-3 and TRBJ1-6; TRBD1 agrees at 8 bases. The length of the CDR3 is 19 residues. V lost 1 base, J lost 7 bases, and 15 bases stayed unmatched. Germline CDR1 SGHTA, CDR2 FQGTGA. The CDR3 here is CASSLKGPRQGPTNSPLHF. The CDR3 nucleotides are TGTGCCAGCAGCTTAAAGGGACCGAGACAGGGGCCGACAAATTCACCCCTCCACTTT.

The chain links TRBV5-5 to TRBJ1-1, with a tentative D call TRBD1 (6 bases). The CDR3 has 14 residues. The germline CDR1 and CDR2 sequences are SGHKS and YYEKEE (reference sequence). Between the trimmed V and J ends, which lost 4 bases and 5 bases, there was a span of 15 bases. The chain's CDR3 is CASSDLQGLTEAFF. The CDR3 nucleotides are TGTGCCAGCAGCGACCTACAGGGTCTAACTGAAGCTTTCTTT.